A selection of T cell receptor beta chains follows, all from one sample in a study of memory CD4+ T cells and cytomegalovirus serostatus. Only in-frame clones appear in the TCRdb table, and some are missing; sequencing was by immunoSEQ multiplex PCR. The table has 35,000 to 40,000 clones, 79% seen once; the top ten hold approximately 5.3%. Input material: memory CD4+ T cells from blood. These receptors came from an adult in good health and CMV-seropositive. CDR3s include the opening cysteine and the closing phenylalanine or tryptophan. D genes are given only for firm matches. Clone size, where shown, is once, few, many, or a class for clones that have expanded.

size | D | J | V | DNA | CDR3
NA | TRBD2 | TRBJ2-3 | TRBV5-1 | TGCGCCAGCAGCTGGGGAAGCGGGGGTGGGGATACGCAGTATTTT | CASSWGSGGGDTQYF
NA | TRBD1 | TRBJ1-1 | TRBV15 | TGTGCCACCAGCAGAGGCGGGGCAGGGGGCACTGAAGCTTTCTTT | CATSRGGAGGTEAFF
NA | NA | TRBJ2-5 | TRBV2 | TGTGCCAGCAGTGAGAATAGTCTAAGCCAAGAGACCCAGTACTTC | CASSENSLSQETQYF
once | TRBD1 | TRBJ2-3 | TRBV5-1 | TGCGCCAGCAGCCTCGGACAGGGGGACACAGATACGCAGTATTTT | CASSLGQGDTDTQYF
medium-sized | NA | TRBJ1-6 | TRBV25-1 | TGTGCCAGCAGTGCCACGGACAGATACAATTCACCCCTCCACTTT | CASSATDRYNSPLHF
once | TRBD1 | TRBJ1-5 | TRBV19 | TGTGCCAGTAGTATGAGTCCGGGACAGGGGTCGGCAGGGCCCCAGCATTTT | CASSMSPGQGSAGPQHF
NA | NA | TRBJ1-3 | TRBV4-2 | TGTGCCAGCAGCCAATGGGGGAACACCATATATTTT | CASSQWGNTIYF
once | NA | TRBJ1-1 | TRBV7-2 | TGTGCCAGCAGCGCAGCCACCCTCACTGAAGCTTTCTTT | CASSAATLTEAFF
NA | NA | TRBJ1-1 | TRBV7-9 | TGTGCCAGCAGTTCCCGGGGCGAAGGGGCTGAAGCTTTCTTT | CASSSRGEGAEAFF
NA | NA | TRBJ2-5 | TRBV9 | TGTGCCAGCAGCGGGGACACCGGCCGAGGGGAGACCCAGTACTTC | CASSGDTGRGETQYF
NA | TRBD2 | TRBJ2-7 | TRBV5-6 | TGTGCCAGCAGCAACGAGTGGGAGGGCCAAGACGAGCAGTACTTC | CASSNEWEGQDEQYF
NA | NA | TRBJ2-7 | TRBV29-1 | TGCAGCGTTGGGGGGACGGGTAGCTACGAGCAGTACTTC | CSVGGTGSYEQYF
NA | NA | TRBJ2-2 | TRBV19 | TGTGCCAGTAGACCCCGGGGAGCGGGGAACACCGGGGAGCTGTTTTTT | CASRPRGAGNTGELFF
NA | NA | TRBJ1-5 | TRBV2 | TGTGCCAGCACCCCGAACCTAGGGGGCAATCAGCCCCAGCATTTT | CASTPNLGGNQPQHF
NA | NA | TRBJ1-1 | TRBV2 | TGTGCCAGCAGTGGAACGGGTTATTCTGAAGCTTTCTTT | CASSGTGYSEAFF
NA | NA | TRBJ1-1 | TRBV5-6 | TGTGCCAGCAACCCGCGTCTTACATATTCGAACACTGAAGCTTTCTTT | CASNPRLTYSNTEAFF
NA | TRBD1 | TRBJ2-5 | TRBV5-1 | TGCGCCAGCAGCTTGACGGGACAGATACACCAAGAGACCCAGTACTTC | CASSLTGQIHQETQYF
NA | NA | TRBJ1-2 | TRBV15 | TGTGCCACCAGCAGAGATTACGGGGAAGCTAACTATGGCTACACCTTC | CATSRDYGEANYGYTF
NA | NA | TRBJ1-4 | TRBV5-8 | TGTGCCAGCAGCTTGGCTGGCAGGGAGGCTGAAAAACTGTTTTTT | CASSLAGREAEKLFF
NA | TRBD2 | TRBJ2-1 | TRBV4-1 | TGCGCCAGCAGCCAAGAAGGCGGGAGTTCTTCCTACAATGAGCAGTTCTTC | CASSQEGGSSSYNEQFF
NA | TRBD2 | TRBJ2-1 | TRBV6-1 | TGTGCCAGCACCTTAAGCGGGACTACTTACAATGAGCAGTTCTTC | CASTLSGTTYNEQFF
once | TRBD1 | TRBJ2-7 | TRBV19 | TGTGCCAGTAGTGAACTTGGACAGGGGGCCTACGAGCAGTACTTC | CASSELGQGAYEQYF
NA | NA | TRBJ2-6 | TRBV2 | TGTGCCAGCAGTGACCAGGAGGTTTCTGCTGGGGCCAACGTCCTGACTTTC | CASSDQEVSAGANVLTF
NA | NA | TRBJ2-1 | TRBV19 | TGTGCCAGTAGTCCGGACCAGGGATCCTACAATGAGCAGTTCTTC | CASSPDQGSYNEQFF
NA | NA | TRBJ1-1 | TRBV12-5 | TGTGCTAGTGGTTTGGACGCTTTCGGGGAAGCTTTCTTT | CASGLDAFGEAFF
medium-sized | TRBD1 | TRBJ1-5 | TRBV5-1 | TGCGCCAGCAGCCTGACAGGGAGAGTGTCGAGCGATCAGCCCCAGCATTTT | CASSLTGRVSSDQPQHF
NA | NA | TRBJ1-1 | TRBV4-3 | TGCGCCAGCAGCCCCCTCCTTGAAGCTTTCTTT | CASSPLLEAFF
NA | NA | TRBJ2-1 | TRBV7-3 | TGTGCCAGCAGCTTATGGGGGGATGAGCAGTTCTTC | CASSLWGDEQFF
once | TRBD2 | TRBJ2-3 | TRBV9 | TGTGCCAGCAGCGTAGGAGGAGCGGGAGGGATCGATACGCAGTATTTT | CASSVGGAGGIDTQYF
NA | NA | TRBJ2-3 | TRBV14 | TGTGCCAGCAGCCAAGGGGGGGCCCGCACAGATACGCAGTATTTT | CASSQGGARTDTQYF
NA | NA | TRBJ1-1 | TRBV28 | TGTGCCAGCAGTTTATACGGCGGGGGCGCACTAAGGAATACTGAAGCTTTCTTT | CASSLYGGGALRNTEAFF
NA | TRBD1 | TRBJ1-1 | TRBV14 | TGTGCCAGCAGCCAGTTTCGTGGGACAGGGCGCACTGAAGCTTTCTTT | CASSQFRGTGRTEAFF
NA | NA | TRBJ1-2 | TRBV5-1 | TGCGCCAGCAGCGCAGAGCAGAACTATGGCTACACCTTC | CASSAEQNYGYTF
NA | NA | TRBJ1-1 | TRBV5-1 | TGCGCCAGCAGCTTGGACAGTAGGAACACTGAAGCTTTCTTT | CASSLDSRNTEAFF
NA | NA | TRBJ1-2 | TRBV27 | TGTGCCAGCACCCCGAGGGGGGGCATTAACTATGGCTACACCTTC | CASTPRGGINYGYTF
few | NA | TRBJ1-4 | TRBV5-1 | TGCGCCAGCAGCTTGGACGGAAGGGAGATTAATGAAAAACTGTTTTTT | CASSLDGREINEKLFF
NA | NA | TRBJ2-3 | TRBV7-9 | TGTGCCAGCAGCTTGTCAGGGATAGATACGCAGTATTTT | CASSLSGIDTQYF
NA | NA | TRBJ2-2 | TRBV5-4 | TGTGCCAGCAGCCCTGATACAGCGACCGGGGAGCTGTTTTTT | CASSPDTATGELFF
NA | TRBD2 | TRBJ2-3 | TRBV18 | TGTGCCAGCAGATATAGCGGGAGGGCCTCCTCGGCAGATACGCAGTATTTT | CASRYSGRASSADTQYF
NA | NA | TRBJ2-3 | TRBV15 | TGTGCCACCAGCAGAGCGGGAGAGGGGGATACGCAGTATTTT | CATSRAGEGDTQYF
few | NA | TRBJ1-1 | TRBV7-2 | TGTGCCAGCAGTTCTTATATTGAAGCTTTCTTT | CASSSYIEAFF
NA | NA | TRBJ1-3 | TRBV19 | TGTGCCAGTAGTATCCCAGGGACGGTCTCTGGAAACACCATATATTTT | CASSIPGTVSGNTIYF
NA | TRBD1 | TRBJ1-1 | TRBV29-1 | TGCAGCGCCGGACAGGGCACTGAAGCTTTCTTT | CSAGQGTEAFF
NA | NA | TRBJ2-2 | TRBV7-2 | TGTGCCAGCAGCTTAGGCACCTTGGGGGAGCTGTTTTTT | CASSLGTLGELFF
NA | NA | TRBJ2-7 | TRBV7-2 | TGTGCCAGCAGCTACGAAGGGACTTCCTACGAGCAGTACTTC | CASSYEGTSYEQYF
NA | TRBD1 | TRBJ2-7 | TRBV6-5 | TGTGCCAGCAGCCGGGGACAGGGCGTCGGGCAGTACTTC | CASSRGQGVGQYF
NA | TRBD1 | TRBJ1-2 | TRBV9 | TGTGCCAGCAGCCAGGGGACAGGGGAAGGCTATGGCTACACCTTC | CASSQGTGEGYGYTF
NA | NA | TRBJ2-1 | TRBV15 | TGTGCCACCAGCAGAGAGGGGAAATACAATGAGCAGTTCTTC | CATSREGKYNEQFF